This TCR beta chain was recovered during a study of identical twins (dated by TCRdb to 2015 to 2016). Some background on the complete study: To test whether fetal clonotypes persist, this study deep-sequenced TCR alpha and beta repertoires from monozygotic twins, from unrelated adults of various ages, and from cord blood. To rule out contamination, replicate twin experiments were performed at different times with different library preparation protocols. Results and caveats for the whole study, not just this receptor: In beta out-of-frame sequences, excess twin sharing was weaker, because having fewer shared sequences lowered the signal-to-noise ratio. Invariant T cells such as MAIT and iNKT could partly confound zero-insertion analyses, though diverse VJ usage argued against this for most clonotypes. Because the same donors could not be followed over many years, the conclusions relied on cross-sectional statistical analysis. In monozygotic twins, out-of-frame TCR alpha sharing was systematically underestimated by recombination models, although the models agreed with sharing between unrelated individuals. Abundant cord blood beta clonotypes carried fewer insertions; young adult naive repertoires showed a weaker similar trend, while memory repertoires showed none. Out-of-frame TCR alpha sequences shared between twins showed an excess of low generation-probability sequences compared with coincidental sharing between unrelated individuals.

Preparation of the library involved 5' RACE. The reads were generated on an Illumina HiSeq 2000. Template switching added a universal primer binding site, and the final cDNA carried a unique molecular identifier that allowed TCR cDNA molecules to be counted accurately. Specific primers in the conserved constant-segment region were used to synthesize first-strand cDNA for TCR alpha and beta chains. To control for contamination, each cDNA library was double barcoded with a SMART-Mk sample barcode plus Illumina barcodes. TruSeq adapter sequences along with Illumina sample barcodes were introduced in two successive PCR steps. Sequencing of the TCR alpha and beta cDNA libraries was done on the Illumina HiSeq platform using custom primers. Turning to the authors' computational methods: MiGEC was used to process raw reads and extract unique molecular identifiers, and MiXCR was used to find CDR3 positions. Recombination models were inferred per individual with the repgenHMM and IGoR tools using an EM algorithm. Shared clonotypes were analyzed with the tcR package in R, and sharing was normalized by the product of cloneset sizes. To study raw recombination free of thymic and clonal selection effects, out-of-frame nonproductive sequences were analyzed. TCRdb applied fastp at Q25 and MiXCR to the public reads, then kept only in-frame beta chains. Entries are consolidated by CDR3 protein sequence, retaining the most common genes and DNA. TCRdb, rather than the study authors, made the V and J calls. The sample has under 300,000 distinct CDR3 sequences on record, about 8% of them singletons. Clones ranked in the top ten supply less than 4% of the sample.

The germline V gene gives CDR1 as LGHNT and CDR2 as FRNRAP. The CDR3, cysteine through phenylalanine, is 12 amino acids long. Of the read, only the CDR3 DNA is kept; its 36 bases are in frame from base 1. Every donor was a healthy Caucasian. The twin cohort consisted of three pairs of female monozygotic twins, all aged about 18 to 30 years. CD4+ and CD8+ T cell populations were isolated with positive isolation kits from Invitrogen. To note about this clonotype: Its recognized antigen is unknown. Per-base quality was not reported, and no clone a single base away is much larger than it.

These data are also associated with another study on yellow fever vaccine responses in identical twins. The second paper further reports: The T cell response to vaccination in identical twins was reported by the authors to appear partly convergent and partly personalized. In identical twins, the study followed T cell clones that responded to the vaccine with precision.

The sample consisted of CD8+ T cells sorted from blood. This sequence uses TRBV12-5 and TRBJ2-7; the D gene assignment is ambiguous. The end of the DNA aligns better with TRBJ2-1, so the J call may be wrong. The TCR comes from a young woman in good health. CDR3 protein: CASGFDSAEQFF. The DNA sequence is TGTGCTAGTGGTTTTGATTCGGCCGAGCAGTTCTTC.